This note documents a single T cell receptor (beta chain) sequence. The antigen remains unidentified. The sample originates from a study of CD8 T cells in ankylosing spondylitis. Study-level findings and limits: Seemingly distinctive of ankylosing spondylitis blood was a TCR beta motif formed by eight highly homologous variants.

With 2 bases clipped from V and 5 bases from J, the junction kept 8 bases outside the gene matches. CDR3 length: 16 amino acids. The germline gives CDR1 SGHRS, CDR2 YFSETQ. TCRdb recomputed calls from the 5' RACE reads with MiXCR, one row per CDR3 protein. The repertoire consists of approximately 540,000 distinct CDR3 sequences, with approximately 12% occurring once and the leading ten covering approximately 6.3%. Input material: blood, either unsorted or a sorted T cell fraction (not recorded which). This chain connects TRBV5-1 to TRBJ2-3; 10 positions match TRBD2. The clonotype was recovered from a male donor with ankylosing spondylitis. CDR3 sequence: CASSFRSAGGGDTQYF. CDR3 nucleotides: TGCGCCAGCAGCTTTCGGTCAGCGGGAGGGGGAGATACGCAGTATTTT.